This passage covers 17 T cell receptor beta chains from one sample sequenced in a study of blood T cell repertoires in COVID-19 (TCRdb year 2020). Library generation was performed with the immunoSEQ multiplex PCR assay. In TCRdb, the immuneACCESS table is reduced to in-frame sequences with V and J assigned. These tables do not hold every clone; where another copy was compared, an unresolved V gene accounts for under half, and the others remain unexplained. The sample table holds roughly 260,000 clones, of which around 80% were seen once. The ten largest clonotypes hold 3% to 4% of the sample. Sample: peripheral blood. The source of these receptors is a woman between 40 and 55 years old with active or convalescent COVID-19.

This clone was seen once. The chain joins TRBV28 to TRBJ1-5; D might be TRBD1 (6 bases). With 3 bases removed from V and 5 bases from J, the gap between germline ends came to 11 bases. CDR3 length: 14 amino acids. Per germline, CDR1 MDHEN and CDR2 SYDVKM. In DNA, the CDR3 is TGTGCCAGCAGTTTTGGACAGTGGGATCAGCCCCAGCATTTT. Encoded protein: CASSFGQWDQPQHF.

This clone turned up a few times. V usage is TRBV12-3 or TRBV12-4 and J usage is TRBJ1-2; D may be TRBD1 (6 bases). CDR3 size: 13 residues. The V and J ends lost 6 bases and 8 bases respectively, with 16 bases between them. CDR3 bases: TGTGCCAGCAGCCTCGGCCACAGGGACGGCTACACCTTC. This codes for CASSLGHRDGYTF.

This clone has a handful of counts. The chain recombines TRBV4-2 with TRBJ2-3, with TRBD2 matching 8 bases. Germline V gene sequence: CDR1 LGHNA, CDR2 YNFKEQ. The CDR3 is made up of 14 amino acids. V was clipped by 6 bases and J by 4 bases; unmatched bases: 6. The chain's CDR3 is CASRTGTSADTQYF. CDR3 DNA: TGTGCCAGCAGAACCGGGACTAGTGCAGATACGCAGTATTTT.

The chain carries TRBV19 and TRBJ1-4; 8 positions match TRBD1. Germline loops: CDR1 LNHDA, CDR2 SQIVND (reference sequence). The junction had 8 bases not matched to a gene; V was cut back by 6 bases and J by 8 bases. The CDR3 is 14 residues long. The CDR3, as DNA: TGTGCCAGTAGACGGACAGGGCGTGCGGAAAAACTGTTTTTT. It codes for CASRRTGRAEKLFF. The full variable domain, with the rest looked up from reference TRBV19 and TRBJ1-4, is DGGITQSPKYLFRKEGQNVTLSCEQNLNHDAMYWYRQDPGQGLRLIYYSQIVNDFQKGDIAEGYSVSREKKESFPLTVTSAQKNPTAFYLCASRRTGRAEKLFFGSGTQLSVL.

This clone was counted a single time. The chain uses TRBV7-2 and TRBJ1-5, with 7 bases lining up with TRBD1. There are 13 residues in the CDR3. Losses at the gene ends were 3 bases for V and 5 bases for J; bases not matched to a gene: 1. Germline V gives CDR1 SGHTA, CDR2 FQGNSA. CDR3 coding DNA: TGTGCCAGCAGCTTCGACAGGGATCAGCCCCAGCATTTT. Translation: CASSFDRDQPQHF.

With respect to this clone: This sample also contains other DNA sequences that code for the same CDR3. The chain joins TRBV5-1 to TRBJ1-5; unclear D gene. V lost 0 bases and J lost 4, with 8 bases in between. Germline CDR1 is SGHRS and CDR2 is YFSETQ. The CDR3 is 14 residues long. DNA of the CDR3: TGCGCCAGCAGCTTGGGGGGAGGGAATCAGCCCCAGCATTTT. Translated, it gives CASSLGGGNQPQHF.

This chain joins TRBV18 and TRBJ1-2, with 7 bases matching TRBD1. The CDR3 totals 13 residues. CDR1 is KGHSH, CDR2 LQKENI, per germline. J was trimmed by 5 bases and V by 11 bases; bases with no gene match: 11. The CDR3 nucleotides are TGTGCCGGCCTGACAGGGAGAGGTTATGGCTACACCTTC. Protein product: CAGLTGRGYGYTF.

This sequence joins TRBV20-1 and TRBJ1-2; 10 nucleotides match TRBD1. The CDR3 is 14 residues long. Germline V lookup: CDR1 DFQATT, CDR2 SNEGSKA (reference sequence). Trimming removed 3 bases from V and 5 bases from J; junction bases left unmatched: 6. The CDR3, as DNA: TGCAGTGCTAGTATCGGGACAGGGGCTTATGGCTACACCTTC. Encoded protein: CSASIGTGAYGYTF.

This clone showed up just once. This chain connects TRBV7-9 to TRBJ2-7, with 9 bases that match TRBD1. The CDR3 consists of 14 residues. V shed 1 base, J shed 3 bases, and the junction held 1 base outside the gene matches. Per germline, CDR1 SEHNR and CDR2 FQNEAQ (reference sequence). In DNA form, the CDR3 reads TGTGCCAGCAGCTTAGGGGGACAGGGCTACGAGCAGTACTTC. Translating gives CASSLGGQGYEQYF.

The rearrangement links TRBV7-9 to TRBJ1-2; TRBD1 aligns across 12 bases. The CDR3 has 15 residues. V lost 1 base, J lost 8 bases, and 5 bases stayed unmatched. The germline CDR1 and CDR2 sequences are SEHNR and FQNEAQ (reference sequence). The CDR3: CASSLGDRGRRGYTF. The CDR3 nucleotides are TGTGCCAGCAGCTTAGGGGACAGGGGGCGTCGGGGCTACACCTTC.

This chain uses TRBV7-2 with TRBJ1-2; D perhaps matches TRBD1 (5 bases). Germline V gene sequence: CDR1 SGHTA, CDR2 FQGNSA. The CDR3 extends over 15 amino acids. V shed 3 bases and J shed 5 bases, with 16 bases lying between them. The chain's CDR3 is CASSFRGQGLYGYTF. DNA of the CDR3: TGTGCCAGCAGCTTCCGTGGGCAGGGCCTTTATGGCTACACCTTC.

CDR3 DNA: TGTGCCAGCACCCCCTTGGAGGAAAGGTCTGAAGCTTTCTTT. This translates into CASTPLEERSEAFF. This chain links TRBV6-5 with TRBJ1-1; D unresolved. The CDR3 totals 14 residues. The V end was cut by 7 bases, the J end by 6 bases, with 18 bases between. The germline gives CDR1 MNHEY, CDR2 SVGAGI.

This clone showed up just a few times. The chain is built from TRBV11-2 and TRBJ2-1; 11 bases agree with TRBD2. V trimming: 4 bases; J trimming: 4 bases; junction bases outside the gene matches: 6. CDR3 length: 16 residues. Germline CDR1 and CDR2: SGHAT and FQNNGV. CDR3 region: CASSYRSGGVYNEQFF. The CDR3 nucleotides are TGTGCCAGCAGCTACCGTAGCGGGGGGGTTTACAATGAGCAGTTCTTC.

The chain uses TRBV14 and TRBJ1-6; a possible D gene is TRBD1 (5 bases). From germline, CDR1 is SGHDN and CDR2 FVKESK. The ends were cut back, 4 bases at V and 7 bases at J, with 14 bases in the middle. This CDR3 has 15 residues. CDR3 DNA sequence: TGTGCCAGCAGCCGGAAACGACAGCTCAATTCACCCCTCCACTTT. It encodes CASSRKRQLNSPLHF. Based on the CDR3 plus reference TRBV14 and TRBJ1-6, the full variable domain is EAGVTQFPSHSVIEKGQTVTLRCDPISGHDNLYWYRRVMGKEIKFLLHFVKESKQDESGMPNNRFLAERTGGTYSTLKVQPAELEDSGVYFCASSRKRQLNSPLHFGNGTRLTVT.

The chain employs TRBV19 and TRBJ1-6; 10 bases are a match to TRBD1. The CDR3 sequence is 15 residues long. CDR1 and CDR2 from the germline V gene are LNHDA and SQIVND (reference sequence). The junction had 4 bases not matched to a gene; V was cut back by 4 bases and J by 7 bases. The CDR3 loop reads CASSTGTGENSPLHF. The CDR3 nucleotides read TGTGCCAGTAGTACCGGGACAGGGGAGAATTCACCCCTCCACTTT.

The genes are TRBV30 and TRBJ1-1; 8 nucleotides agree with TRBD1. Unmatched junction bases numbered 5, after V lost 5 bases and J lost 0 bases. Germline V gene lookup returns CDR1 GTSNPN and CDR2 SVGIG (reference sequence). The CDR3 extends over 14 amino acids. The CDR3, as DNA: TGTGCCTGGGACAGGGGACGTATGAACACTGAAGCTTTCTTT. Translated: CAWDRGRMNTEAFF.

The V gene is TRBV9, the J gene TRBJ1-1, with 8 positions matching TRBD1. The length of the CDR3 is 16 residues. Germline-derived CDR1 and CDR2 are SGDLS and YYNGEE. J gave up 0 bases and V 3 bases, and 7 bases lay outside the gene matches. The CDR3 sequence is CASSAGQGRMNTEAFF. The CDR3 bases are TGTGCCAGCAGCGCCGGACAGGGCAGGATGAACACTGAAGCTTTCTTT.